This T cell receptor beta chain was profiled in a study of T cell responses to AZD1222 COVID-19 vaccine. Study-wide results and caveats: Repertoires were obtained only post-peak T cell response. Just 5 or 6 AZD1222 recipients tested seropositive at baseline.

The method was immunoSEQ multiplex PCR; TCRdb's version includes in-frame clones alone and lacks a portion of them. There are fewer than 120,000 clones in the sample; around 90% occur only once, and 15% lies in the top ten. Remarks on this clone: Its antigen is undetermined.

With 4 bases clipped from V and 4 bases from J, the junction kept 14 bases outside the gene matches. CDR3 length: 18 amino acids. Germline V gene lookup returns CDR1 MGHRA and CDR2 YSYEKL. V and J are TRBV4-1 and TRBJ1-5; 9 nucleotides line up with TRBD1. The sample here was peripheral blood, taken 28 days after the second AZD1222 dose. This clonotype was sampled from an adult who received the AZD1222 COVID-19 vaccine. The CDR3, as DNA: TGCGCCAGCAGCCCAGGGACAGGGAGAGGGCCAGCGAATCAGCCCCAGCATTTT. Residues: CASSPGTGRGPANQPQHF.